The present entry profiles one T cell receptor beta chain with its context. In the original workflow: Amplification with reference gene primers provided the estimates of nucleated cell counts. The method was immunoSEQ multiplex PCR; TCRdb's version includes in-frame clones alone and lacks a portion of them. V and J calls and clone size come straight from that table; D and trimming were deduced from the DNA. The sample yields about 160,000 clones, about 86% seen once. The data are from a study of blood T cell repertoires in COVID-19. The overall study: The cDNA or gDNA used as material had been derived from T cells, B-cell-depleted T cells, or PBMCs.

The germline V gene has CDR1 SGHVS and CDR2 FQNEAQ. Germline trimming cut 2 bases from V and 8 bases from J; bases unmatched to any gene: 4. The CDR3 contains 15 residues. The chain has TRBV7-8 and TRBJ2-1; 12 nucleotides agree with TRBD2. The sequence came from a man aged 50-59 years who had recovered from COVID-19. Sequencing input: PBMCs or T cells enriched from blood (not recorded which). Written as DNA, the CDR3 is TGTGCCAGCAGCTTATCGACTAGCGGGGGCCATGAGCAGTTCTTC. It translates to CASSLSTSGGHEQFF.